This T cell receptor beta chain was sequenced in a study of metastatic and nonmetastatic thyroid tumors. Overall study context: The study looked at repertoires side by side in blood and in tumor or nodule tissue from malignant and benign thyroid patients. The study, taken as a whole, reports: Benign nodules reportedly had significantly lower TCR beta diversity than malignant thyroid tumors in blood and tumor.

This clone has a count of ten or more. Its antigen remains unknown. The CDR3 runs 15 residues. Germline V gene sequence: CDR1 MDHEN, CDR2 SYDVKM. Trimming took 6 bases from V and 5 from J; bases not matched to a gene: 12. Original analysis: Clinicopathological groups supplied CDR3 differences that were used to build a distant-metastasis classifier for papillary thyroid cancer. With MiXCR, TCRdb called clones anew from the PCR reads. For this entry, the V and J calls and clone size follow TCRdb and not the study's own pipeline. Altogether some 86,000 clones are present, roughly an eighth being singletons, with the ten largest covering 7% to 10%. Among the patients, none had received any treatment before thyroid surgery.

V and J are TRBV28 and TRBJ2-7; TRBD2 matches 8 bases. The receptor was isolated from a female donor with papillary thyroid cancer or a benign thyroid nodule (not recorded which). Some clones in this sample may be carry-over from other donors' samples. The specimen sequenced was tumor tissue. The CDR3 protein is CASSPAGATRNEQYF. DNA of the CDR3: TGTGCCAGCAGCCCAGCGGGAGCCACGAGGAACGAGCAGTACTTC.